The following is a T cell receptor beta chain sequence with its context. Its antigen is currently unknown. The authors reverse transcribed about 0.5 to 1 ug RNA with random hexamers. The immunoSEQ assay covered 54 Vbeta and 13 Jbeta segments for CDR3. TCRdb reprocessed the immunoSEQ multiplex PCR reads with MiXCR, giving one entry per CDR3 protein. The sample contains 50,000 to 55,000 distinct CDR3 sequences, roughly 94% of which appear only once. TEMRA cells were enriched by FACS, and CD4+ and CD8+ T cells were negatively isolated. The data are from a study of CD8 T cells in Susac syndrome. Trimming pared 0 bases from V and 5 bases from J, leaving 11 bases between. The CDR3 is 14 residues long. Germline V lookup: CDR1 SGDLS, CDR2 YYNGEE. Study-level findings and limits: Susac-specific public clones numbered fewer than 20 in total CD8+ repertoires (and 4 or 5 in CD8+ TEMRA repertoires).

The source is a human donor with Susac syndrome. The chain joins TRBV9 to TRBJ2-5, with D perhaps TRBD1 (7 bases). Sequenced sample: CD8+ T cells from PBMCs. CDR3 sequence (DNA): TGTGCCAGCAGCGTAGGACAGGGACTGGAGACCCAGTACTTC. Its protein is CASSVGQGLETQYF.